Below, 14 T cell receptor beta chains from the same sample are listed, as sequenced in a study of T-cell reconstitution after alpha-beta-depleted transplantation in children. For TCRbeta, the library was prepared with unique molecular identifiers. A single record per CDR3 protein comes from TCRdb applying MiXCR to the PCR reads. Of hundreds of thousands of distinct CDR3 sequences in the sample, around a sixth are singletons; the top ten hold about 1.1%. The specimen comprised PBMCs from the stem cell graft donor, sampled from the stem cell graft. The origin of the receptors is a human donor who donated a stem cell graft to a child with acute myeloid leukemia.

This clonotype came up a few times. The chain links TRBV5-5 to TRBJ1-4; tentative D call: TRBD1 (5 bases). CDR1 SGHKS and CDR2 YYEKEE come from the germline V gene (reference sequence). The CDR3 extends over 16 amino acids. V was pared by 3 bases and J by 7 bases, with 19 bases between. CDR3 amino acids: CASSSRTPLRGEKLFF. CDR3 sequence (DNA): TGTGCCAGCAGCTCGAGGACGCCTCTAAGGGGTGAAAAACTGTTTTTT.

Many counts were recorded for this clonotype. This chain joins TRBV5-1 and TRBJ2-5, with D possibly matching TRBD1 (6 bases). The V end lost 2 bases, the J end lost 2 bases, and 7 bases lay between the germline ends. The CDR3 contains 13 residues. CDR1 SGHRS and CDR2 YFSETQ come from the germline V gene. The CDR3 DNA is TGCGCCAGCAGCTTTACAGGGCAAGAGACCCAGTACTTC. Its protein product is CASSFTGQETQYF.

This clonotype appeared many times. The chain has TRBV7-2 and TRBJ2-1; possibly TRBD2 for D (6 bases). The germline gives CDR1 SGHTA, CDR2 FQGNSA. The CDR3 covers 12 residues. Trimming pared 5 bases from V and 7 bases from J, leaving 9 bases between. CDR3 in amino acids: CASSHGGNEQFF. CDR3 sequence (DNA): TGTGCCAGCAGCCACGGGGGTAATGAGCAGTTCTTC.

This clonotype showed up many times. V and J are TRBV20-1 and TRBJ1-2, with a possible D match to TRBD1 (5 bases). Germline CDR1 DFQATT, CDR2 SNEGSKA (reference sequence). The CDR3 sequence is 12 residues long. V gave up 6 bases and J gave up 8 bases, with 16 bases separating them. CDR3 DNA sequence: TGCAGTGCCTGGGACCTTATGGGAGGCTACACCTTC. Translated: CSAWDLMGGYTF.

The chain couples TRBV6-1 to TRBJ2-2, with 8 bases aligning to TRBD2. From germline, CDR1 is MNHNS and CDR2 SASEGT. This CDR3 contains 14 residues. The V gene end was trimmed by 6 bases and the J gene end by 7 bases; junction bases not matched to a gene: 7. The CDR3 region has the DNA TGTGCCAGCAGGGCGGGACTAGTATTCGGGGAGCTGTTTTTT. This sequence encodes CASRAGLVFGELFF.

The chain is built from TRBV10-2 and TRBJ2-7, with a tentative D call TRBD1 (6 bases). Germline loops: CDR1 WSHSY, CDR2 SAAADI. V gave up 6 bases and J gave up 5 bases, with 11 bases separating them. This CDR3 is built from 12 residues. CDR3 DNA sequence: TGCGCCAGCAGCTTGACAGGTAACGAGCAGTACGTC. Translation: CASSLTGNEQYV.

This clonotype was found a few times. The V and J genes are TRBV7-2 and TRBJ1-1; TRBD1 aligns across 8 bases. The germline V gene has CDR1 SGHTA and CDR2 FQGNSA. CDR3 length: 15 residues. With 5 bases clipped from V and 6 bases from J, the junction kept 11 bases outside the gene matches. CDR3 region: CASSLIRGLPPEAFF. The CDR3 coding sequence is TGTGCCAGCAGCCTAATCAGGGGGCTCCCCCCTGAAGCTTTCTTT.

This clonotype was observed a few times. This chain uses TRBV12-3 or TRBV12-4 with TRBJ2-2, with a possible D match to TRBD1 (5 bases). Trimming took 5 bases from V and 4 from J, leaving 17 bases between them. The CDR3 covers 16 residues. The CDR3 DNA is TGTGCCAGCAGTACTTGGCAGGGCTTCGGCACCGGGGAGCTGTTTTTT. This encodes CASSTWQGFGTGELFF.

A remark on this clonotype: At one end the junction does not follow the germline gene, possibly because of a read error. The chain couples TRBV6-1 to TRBJ2-7; D ambiguous. The CDR3 is made up of 12 amino acids. CDR1 and CDR2 from the germline V gene are MNHNS and SASEGT. DNA for the CDR3: TGTGCCAGCAGGGCTATCCCCTACGAGCAGTACTTT. Protein: CASRAIPYEQYF.

This clonotype was picked up one time. The rearrangement joins TRBV5-4 to TRBJ2-2; perhaps TRBD1 as D (6 bases). This CDR3 spans 16 amino acids. Germline V gene data show CDR1 as SGHNT and CDR2 as YYREEE (reference sequence). V gave up 0 bases and J gave up 4 bases, with 13 bases separating them. The chain's CDR3 is CASSLDVQGSTGELFF. In DNA, the CDR3 is TGTGCCAGCAGCTTGGACGTACAGGGAAGCACCGGGGAGCTGTTTTTT.

The rearrangement uses TRBV7-9 and TRBJ1-1; a possible D gene is TRBD1 (6 bases). Trimming took 0 bases from V and 5 from J, leaving 13 bases between them. Germline loops: CDR1 SEHNR, CDR2 FQNEAQ (reference sequence). The CDR3 has 15 residues. Here the CDR3 DNA reads TGTGCCAGCAGCTTAGCCAGGGGTGAGAGGACTGAAGCTTTCTTT. Translation gives CASSLARGERTEAFF.

This clonotype was counted ten times or more. The rearrangement links TRBV20-1 to TRBJ1-4; D may be TRBD1 (5 bases). Between the trimmed V and J ends, which lost 6 bases and 6 bases, there was a span of 20 bases. This CDR3 region has 15 residues. Germline assignment: CDR1 DFQATT and CDR2 SNEGSKA (reference sequence). The CDR3, as DNA: TGCAGTGCGGCCACCAAGGGGTTCGGTCATGAAAAACTGTTTTTT. This sequence encodes CSAATKGFGHEKLFF.

The table lists this clonotype with a few counts. The CDR3 DNA sequence: TGTGCCAGCAGCTTGATTTGGCAGGCCGCCTACGAGCAGTACTTC. Protein sequence: CASSLIWQAAYEQYF. This sequence joins TRBV5-6 and TRBJ2-7; D gene ambiguous. Germline loops: CDR1 SGHDT, CDR2 YYEEEE. The ends were cut back, 1 base at V and 2 bases at J, with 13 bases in the middle. This CDR3 region has 15 residues.

The chain uses TRBV12-3 or TRBV12-4 and TRBJ1-4; TRBD1 aligns across 7 bases. The CDR3 spans 12 residues. The V and J ends lost 3 bases and 12 bases, in that order; junction bases with no gene match: 4. The CDR3 DNA sequence: TGTGCCAGCAGTTTTGGACAGGTGGAACTGTTTTTT. It yields the protein CASSFGQVELFF.